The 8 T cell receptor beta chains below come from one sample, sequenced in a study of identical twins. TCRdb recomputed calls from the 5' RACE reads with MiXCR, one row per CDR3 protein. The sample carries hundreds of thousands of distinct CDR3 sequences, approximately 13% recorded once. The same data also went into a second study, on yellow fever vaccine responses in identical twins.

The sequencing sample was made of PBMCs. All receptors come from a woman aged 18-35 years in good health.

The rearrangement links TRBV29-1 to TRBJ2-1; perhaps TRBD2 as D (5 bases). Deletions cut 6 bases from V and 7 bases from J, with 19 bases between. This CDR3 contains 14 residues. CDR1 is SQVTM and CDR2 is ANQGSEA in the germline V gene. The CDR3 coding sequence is TGCAGCGTCGCAGACTTGGAGGACTGGAATGAGCAGTTCTTC. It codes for CSVADLEDWNEQFF.

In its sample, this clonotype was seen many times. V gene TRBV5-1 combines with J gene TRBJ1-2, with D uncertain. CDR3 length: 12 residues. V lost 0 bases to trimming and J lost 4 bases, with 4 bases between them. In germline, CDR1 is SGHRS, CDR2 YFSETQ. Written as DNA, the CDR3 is TGCGCCAGCAGCTTGGACAGCTATGGCTACACCTTC. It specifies CASSLDSYGYTF.

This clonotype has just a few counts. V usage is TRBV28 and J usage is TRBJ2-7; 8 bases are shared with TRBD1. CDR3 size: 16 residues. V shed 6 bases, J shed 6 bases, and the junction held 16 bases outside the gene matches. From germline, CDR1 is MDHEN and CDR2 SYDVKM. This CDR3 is CASRYGRTGIVSEQYF. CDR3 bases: TGTGCCAGCAGATATGGAAGGACAGGGATTGTATCCGAGCAGTACTTC. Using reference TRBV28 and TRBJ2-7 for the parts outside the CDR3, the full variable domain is DVKVTQSSRYLVKRTGEKVFLECVQDMDHENMFWYRQDPGLGLRLIYFSYDVKMKEKGDIPEGYSVSREKKERFSLILESASTNQTSMYLCASRYGRTGIVSEQYFGPGTRLTVT.

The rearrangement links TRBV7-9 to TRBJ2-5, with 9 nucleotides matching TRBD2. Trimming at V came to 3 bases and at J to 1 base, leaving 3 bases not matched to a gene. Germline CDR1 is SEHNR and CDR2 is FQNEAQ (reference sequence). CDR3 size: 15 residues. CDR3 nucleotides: TGTGCCAGCAGCTTTGAGACTAGCGGCCAAGAGACCCAGTACTTC. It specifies CASSFETSGQETQYF.

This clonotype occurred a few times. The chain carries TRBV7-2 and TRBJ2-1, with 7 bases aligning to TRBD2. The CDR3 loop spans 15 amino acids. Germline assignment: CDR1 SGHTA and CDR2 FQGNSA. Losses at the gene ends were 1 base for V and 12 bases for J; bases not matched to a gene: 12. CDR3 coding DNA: TGTGCCAGCAGCTTAGATGGACTAGTAGGGTTAGGGCAGTTCTTC. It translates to CASSLDGLVGLGQFF.

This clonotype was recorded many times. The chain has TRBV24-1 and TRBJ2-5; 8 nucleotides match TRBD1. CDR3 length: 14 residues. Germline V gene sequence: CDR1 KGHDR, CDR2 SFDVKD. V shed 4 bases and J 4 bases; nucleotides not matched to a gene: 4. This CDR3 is CATSDNDRGETQYF. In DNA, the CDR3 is TGTGCCACCAGTGACAACGACAGGGGAGAGACCCAGTACTTC.

The CDR3 here is CASRRRTGAVNEKLFF. CDR3 coding DNA: TGTGCCAGCAGGCGCCGGACAGGGGCCGTTAATGAAAAACTGTTTTTT. V is TRBV6-1 and J is TRBJ1-4; 9 bases agree with TRBD1. V was pared by 6 bases and J by 4 bases, with 9 bases of the junction left unmatched. Germline CDR1 reads MNHNS; CDR2 reads SASEGT. This CDR3 is 16 amino acids long.

The CDR3 DNA reads TGTGCCAGCAGCCACGGGACCGACCAGACCCAGTACTTC. As protein: CASSHGTDQTQYF. J is TRBJ2-5 and V is TRBV7-9; D assignment may be TRBD1 or TRBD2 (5 bases each). This CDR3 is built from 13 residues. Germline CDR1 and CDR2: SEHNR and FQNEAQ (reference sequence). Trimming left V 5 bases short and J 6 bases short, with 13 bases between.